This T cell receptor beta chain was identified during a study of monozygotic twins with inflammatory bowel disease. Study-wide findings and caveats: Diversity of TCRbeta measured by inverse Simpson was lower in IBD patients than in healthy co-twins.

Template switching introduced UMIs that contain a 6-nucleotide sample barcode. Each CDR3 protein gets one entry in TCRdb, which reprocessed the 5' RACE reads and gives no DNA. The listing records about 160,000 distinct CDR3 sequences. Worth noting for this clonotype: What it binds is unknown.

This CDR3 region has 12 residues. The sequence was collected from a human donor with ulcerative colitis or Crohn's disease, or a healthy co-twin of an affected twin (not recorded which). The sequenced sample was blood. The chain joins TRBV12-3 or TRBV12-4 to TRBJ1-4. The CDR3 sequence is CASSFTGEKLFF.